The 27 T cell receptor beta chains below all came from one sample that was sequenced in a study of blood T cells in healthy people across ages. Together with a sample-barcoded 5' primer, a J-beta primer mix was included in a second PCR lasting about 6 to 12 cycles. TCRdb recomputed calls from the 5' RACE reads with MiXCR, one row per CDR3 protein. The table records more than 1 million distinct CDR3 sequences, 40% to 45% of them present only once. The specimen sequenced was blood. Receptors were obtained from a woman aged 55-69 years in good health.

This clonotype was found a few times. This rearrangement joins TRBV11-2 to TRBJ2-1; a weak D match, TRBD1 (6 bases). The germline V gene encodes CDR1 SGHAT and CDR2 FQNNGV. The CDR3 has 15 residues. V lost 3 bases and J 1 base, leaving 10 bases between the germline ends. The CDR3 region has the DNA TGTGCCAGCAGCTTCCTCGGACAGTCCTACAATGAGCAGTTCTTC. Protein sequence: CASSFLGQSYNEQFF. Full variable domain (remainder filled in from reference TRBV11-2 and TRBJ2-1): EAGVAQSPRYKIIEKRQSVAFWCNPISGHATLYWYQQILGQGPKLLIQFQNNGVVDDSQLPKDRFSAERLKGVDSTLKIQPAKLEDSAVYLCASSFLGQSYNEQFFGPGTRLTVL.

The chain joins TRBV9 to TRBJ2-7, with 7 positions matching TRBD1. With V trimmed by 2 bases and J by 2 bases, 4 bases remained unmatched. This CDR3 comprises 14 residues. Germline-derived CDR1 and CDR2 are SGDLS and YYNGEE. Here the CDR3 reads CASSVGTEPYEQYF. CDR3 nucleotides: TGTGCCAGCAGCGTCGGGACAGAACCCTACGAGCAGTACTTC.

The CDR3 nucleotides read TGTGCCAGCAGCGATCGGGACAGGCTGCAGTTCTTC. It codes for CASSDRDRLQFF. The rearrangement joins TRBV7-3 to TRBJ2-1; 8 nucleotides agree with TRBD1. CDR1 is SGHTA and CDR2 is FQGTGA in the germline V gene. Trimming took 5 bases from V and 12 from J; bases not matched to a gene: 6. The CDR3 is 12 residues long.

This sequence joins TRBV15 and TRBJ2-7; D remains ambiguous. Trimming removed 4 bases at V and 2 bases at J, with 9 bases between. CDR1 is LNHNV, CDR2 YYDKDF, per germline (reference sequence). The CDR3 consists of 13 residues. CDR3 coding DNA: TGTGCCACCAGCACGACGGACCCCTACGAGCAGTACTTC. Translation: CATSTTDPYEQYF.

The chain combines TRBV5-4 with TRBJ2-5, with 8 bases fitting TRBD2. From germline, CDR1 is SGHNT and CDR2 YYREEE (reference sequence). The CDR3 is 15 residues long. J was trimmed by 1 base and V by 2 bases; bases with no gene match: 4. CDR3 amino acids: CASSFFGGAQETQYF. Written as DNA, the CDR3 is TGTGCCAGCAGCTTTTTCGGGGGGGCCCAAGAGACCCAGTACTTC. The full variable domain, its missing parts supplied by reference TRBV5-4 and TRBJ2-5, is ETGVTQSPTHLIKTRGQQVTLRCSSQSGHNTVSWYQQALGQGPQFIFQYYREEENGRGNFPPRFSGLQFPNYSSELNVNALELDDSALYLCASSFFGGAQETQYFGPGTRLLVL.

At least ten counts were recorded for this clonotype. V and J are TRBV29-1 and TRBJ2-7, with D perhaps matching TRBD1 (6 bases). The germline V gene has CDR1 SQVTM and CDR2 ANQGSEA. CDR3 length: 14 residues. With 0 bases removed from V and 1 base from J, the gap between germline ends came to 10 bases. The CDR3 DNA reads TGCAGCGTTGAAGAGCCTGGACAGTCCTACGAGCAGTACTTC. Translated: CSVEEPGQSYEQYF.

In its sample, this clonotype was seen a few times. The V gene is TRBV20-1, the J gene TRBJ2-7; TRBD1 might be the D (6 bases). CDR3 length: 15 amino acids. In germline, CDR1 is DFQATT, CDR2 SNEGSKA (reference sequence). Trimming shortened V by 6 bases and J by 0 bases, and 18 bases separated the two germline ends. Written as DNA, the CDR3 is TGCAGTGCCGACTGGACCGGGACATCCTCCTACGAGCAGTACTTC. Protein product: CSADWTGTSSYEQYF.

CDR3 in amino acids: CASSYSPRGDQETQYF. The CDR3 coding sequence is TGTGCCAGCAGTTACTCCCCTCGGGGGGACCAAGAGACCCAGTACTTC. The chain joins TRBV6-5 to TRBJ2-5, with 7 bases matching TRBD2. V lost 0 bases to trimming and J lost 0 bases; unmatched junction nucleotides: 4. Germline values: CDR1 MNHEY, CDR2 SVGAGI. The CDR3 covers 16 residues.

The V and J genes are TRBV7-2 and TRBJ1-1; 8 nucleotides agree with TRBD1. J was trimmed by 6 bases and V by 1 base; bases with no gene match: 16. Germline V gene sequence: CDR1 SGHTA, CDR2 FQGNSA. The length of the CDR3 is 18 residues. The CDR3 DNA is TGTGCCAGCAGCTTAGTAGCAACAGGGGGGGTCGGGGTGGCTGAAGCTTTCTTT. Protein product: CASSLVATGGVGVAEAFF.

The V and J genes are TRBV5-1 and TRBJ1-1; D remains ambiguous. V dropped 0 bases and J dropped 3 bases, with 6 bases sitting between them. Per germline, CDR1 SGHRS and CDR2 YFSETQ. The CDR3 has 13 amino acids. The CDR3 DNA is TGCGCCAGCAGCTTGGTGTCGGACACTGAAGCTTTCTTT. This gives the protein CASSLVSDTEAFF.

This clonotype has only a few counts. The chain uses TRBV7-9 and TRBJ2-7; D perhaps matches TRBD1 (6 bases). Germline V lookup: CDR1 SEHNR, CDR2 FQNEAQ (reference sequence). Trimming pared 0 bases from V and 3 bases from J, leaving 9 bases between. The CDR3 extends over 14 amino acids. CDR3 sequence: CASSLAATGYEQYF. CDR3 nucleotides: TGTGCCAGCAGCTTAGCGGCGACAGGCTACGAGCAGTACTTC.

The genes are TRBV5-1 and TRBJ1-4; tentative D call: TRBD1 (5 bases). Germline V gene data show CDR1 as SGHRS and CDR2 as YFSETQ. The CDR3 is 14 residues long. Trimming removed 3 bases from V and 8 bases from J, with 14 bases in between. In DNA, the CDR3 is TGCGCCAGCAGCTCCCAGGGAGGAGGGGAAAAACTGTTTTTT. It encodes CASSSQGGGEKLFF.

The table lists this clonotype with a few counts. The CDR3, as DNA: TGCAGTGCTAGATCGATTTTAGCGGGAGGAATAATGAATGAGCAGTTCTTC. Encoded protein: CSARSILAGGIMNEQFF. The chain combines TRBV20-1 with TRBJ2-1; 10 nucleotides match TRBD2. CDR1 and CDR2 from the germline V gene are DFQATT and SNEGSKA (reference sequence). This CDR3 is built from 17 residues. With V trimmed by 2 bases and J by 7 bases, 14 bases remained unmatched.

The V call is TRBV30, the J call TRBJ1-2; D perhaps matches TRBD1 (5 bases). Per the germline V gene, CDR1 is GTSNPN and CDR2 is SVGIG (reference sequence). The CDR3 is 15 amino acids. Trimming removed 3 bases at V and 1 base at J, with 15 bases between. CDR3 region: CAWRGWDGINYGYTF. The CDR3 DNA reads TGTGCCTGGAGGGGATGGGACGGGATTAACTATGGCTACACCTTC.

This chain links TRBV29-1 with TRBJ2-2; D could derive from TRBD1 or TRBD2 (5 bases each). The CDR3 consists of 12 residues. Per the germline V gene, CDR1 is SQVTM and CDR2 is ANQGSEA. Trimming pared 6 bases from V and 15 bases from J, leaving 20 bases between. CDR3 in amino acids: CSVRIGPWGMFF. The DNA of the CDR3 is TGCAGCGTAAGAATAGGTCCCTGGGGGATGTTTTTT.

Only a few counts were recorded for this clonotype. The V and J genes are TRBV20-1 and TRBJ2-3, with 10 bases lining up with TRBD2. J gave up 7 bases and V 2 bases, and 6 bases lay outside the gene matches. Looked up from germline, CDR1 is DFQATT and CDR2 is SNEGSKA (reference sequence). The CDR3 runs 14 residues. CDR3 DNA: TGCAGTGCTAGATTGCCTAGCGGGGGAAATACGCAGTATTTT. Protein: CSARLPSGGNTQYF.

The chain couples TRBV28 to TRBJ1-4; 9 bases agree with TRBD1. V shed 5 bases and J 7 bases; nucleotides not matched to a gene: 5. The CDR3 extends over 14 amino acids. Germline V gene sequence: CDR1 MDHEN, CDR2 SYDVKM. Here the CDR3 reads CASSTGTGFEKLFF. The DNA of the CDR3 is TGTGCCAGCAGTACCGGGACAGGGTTTGAAAAACTGTTTTTT.

The table lists this clonotype with a few counts. The chain links TRBV20-1 to TRBJ2-5, with 7 bases matching TRBD1. Germline V lookup: CDR1 DFQATT, CDR2 SNEGSKA (reference sequence). With V trimmed by 0 bases and J by 2 bases, 6 bases remained unmatched. The CDR3 sequence is 15 residues long. The CDR3 coding sequence is TGCAGTGCTAGAGATCCACAGGGGTTTCAAGAGACCCAGTACTTC. Encoded protein: CSARDPQGFQETQYF.

The chain joins TRBV24-1 to TRBJ2-2; D gene unclear. The CDR3 sequence is 12 residues long. V shed 0 bases and J shed 8 bases, with 3 bases lying between them. CDR1 and CDR2 (germline): KGHDR, SFDVKD. CDR3 amino acids: CATSDLQGELFF. CDR3 nucleotide sequence: TGTGCCACCAGTGATTTGCAAGGGGAGCTGTTTTTT.

This clonotype has just a few counts. The rearrangement links TRBV9 to TRBJ2-7, with TRBD2 matching 10 bases. The trim removed 0 bases at V and 0 bases at J, leaving 9 bases unmatched. This CDR3 spans 18 amino acids. Looked up from germline, CDR1 is SGDLS and CDR2 is YYNGEE. The chain's CDR3 is CASSVGPQLAGSSYEQYF. As DNA, the CDR3 is TGTGCCAGCAGCGTAGGGCCCCAACTAGCGGGAAGCTCCTACGAGCAGTACTTC. The whole variable domain, remainder taken from reference TRBV9 and TRBJ2-7, is DSGVTQTPKHLITATGQRVTLRCSPRSGDLSVYWYQQSLDQGLQFLIQYYNGEERAKGNILERFSAQQFPDLHSELNLSSLELGDSALYFCASSVGPQLAGSSYEQYFGPGTRLTVT.

This rearrangement joins TRBV27 to TRBJ1-2, with TRBD1 matching over 7 bases. Per the germline V gene, CDR1 is MNHEY and CDR2 is SMNVEV (reference sequence). Trimming took 10 bases from V and 5 from J; bases not matched to a gene: 7. The CDR3 runs 12 residues. CDR3 sequence (DNA): TGTGCCACAGGGGGGCCGACGTATGGCTACACCTTC. Translating gives CATGGPTYGYTF.

The V and J genes are TRBV3-1 and TRBJ2-4; 9 bases fit TRBD1. The J call is doubtful: the DNA matches TRBJ2-7 better. This CDR3 has 16 residues. Germline CDR1 is LGHDT and CDR2 is YNNKEL (reference sequence). CDR3 nucleotides: TGTGCCAGCAGCCAAGAAAGGTGGGACAGGGAGAACGAGCAGTACTTC. This sequence encodes CASSQERWDRENEQYF.

The chain employs TRBV7-2 and TRBJ2-7; D gene uncertain. This CDR3 contains 13 residues. The V gene lost 2 bases and the J gene lost 3 bases, with 8 bases spanning the gap. Looked up from germline, CDR1 is SGHTA and CDR2 is FQGNSA. Written as DNA, the CDR3 is TGTACCAGCAGCTTATACCCGAGCTACGAGCAGTACTTC. This sequence encodes CTSSLYPSYEQYF.

The table lists this clonotype with a few counts. The genes are TRBV7-2 and TRBJ1-2; 8 bases map to TRBD1. Looked up from germline, CDR1 is SGHTA and CDR2 is FQGNSA. With V trimmed by 5 bases and J by 7 bases, 9 bases remained unmatched. This CDR3 has 14 residues. The DNA for the CDR3 is TGTGCCAGCAGCCCCCCGGCAGGGGGCCGTGGCTACACCTTC. It translates to CASSPPAGGRGYTF.

In this sample, this clonotype turned up many times. The chain recombines TRBV12-3 or TRBV12-4 with TRBJ1-5; D gene ambiguous. Trimming took off 5 bases at V and 7 bases at J, with 12 bases between the two ends. The CDR3 sequence is 13 residues long. The CDR3 reads CASSPRGGQPQHF. The CDR3 nucleotides read TGTGCCAGCAGTCCCCGAGGTGGACAGCCCCAGCATTTT.

The V call is TRBV15, the J call TRBJ2-5, with 7 bases that match TRBD2. The CDR3 runs to 13 residues. Germline V CDR1 and CDR2: LNHNV, YYDKDF (reference sequence). V was pared by 4 bases and J by 5 bases, with 4 bases of the junction left unmatched. The CDR3 coding sequence is TGTGCCACCAGCACAGGGAGGGTTGAGACCCAGTACTTC. Its translation: CATSTGRVETQYF.

This chain links TRBV20-1 with TRBJ2-3, with D maybe TRBD2 (6 bases). Germline values: CDR1 DFQATT, CDR2 SNEGSKA (reference sequence). The CDR3 totals 13 residues. For the CDR3, the DNA is TGCAGCGTTGGGCGGGGCGGGACAGATACGCAGTATTTT. It encodes CSVGRGGTDTQYF.